The 15 T cell receptor beta chains listed next were all sequenced from one sample in a study of response to subunit inactivated influenza vaccine (dated by TCRdb to about 2018). Libraries were made using RT-PCR. The listed sequencing device is Illumina HiSeq 2500. TCRdb itself trimmed the public reads at Q25 with fastp, ran MiXCR and retained productive beta chains. Rows with a matching CDR3 protein are joined into one entry that keeps the most common DNA and genes. The sample profile shows 600,000 to 700,000 distinct CDR3 sequences; approximately 14% of them were found once. Approximately 7.6% of the sample goes to the ten largest clones. The starting material was PBMCs from blood, obtained around 15 days before vaccination. These receptors originate from a man aged 50 to 59 who received an inactivated influenza vaccine. Donor details come from another sample of the same person, matched by shared clones.

The CDR3 protein is CASSGQYGYTF. The CDR3 DNA reads as TGTGCCAGCAGTGGTCAGTATGGCTACACCTTC. The genes are TRBV28 and TRBJ1-2; D not certain. The CDR3 runs to 11 residues. V lost 5 bases and J lost 5, with 6 bases in between. In germline, CDR1 is MDHEN, CDR2 SYDVKM.

The V and J genes are TRBV20-1 and TRBJ2-7, with D possibly called TRBD1 or TRBD2 (6 bases each). The V gene's germline CDR1 is DFQATT and CDR2 SNEGSKA (reference sequence). This CDR3 has 14 amino acids. Trimming took 4 bases from V and 6 from J, leaving 19 bases between them. CDR3 sequence (DNA): TGCAGTGCTATCCCCGGGGGCCGGGTCTCCGAGCAGTACTTC. As protein: CSAIPGGRVSEQYF.

The gene calls are TRBV5-1 and TRBJ2-5; 9 bases line up with TRBD2. CDR1 and CDR2 (germline): SGHRS, YFSETQ. V lost 4 bases, J lost 5 bases, and 6 bases stayed unmatched. CDR3 length equals 14 residues. The DNA of the CDR3 is TGCGCCAGCAGCCTTCAGACTAGCGGTGAGACCCAGTACTTC. Translated, it gives CASSLQTSGETQYF.

The chain combines TRBV19 with TRBJ1-1, with 8 bases aligning to TRBD1. The J segment lost 4 bases and the V segment lost 5 bases, leaving 6 bases of the junction unmatched. In germline, CDR1 is LNHDA, CDR2 SQIVND (reference sequence). The CDR3 is 14 amino acids. CDR3 nucleotide sequence: TGTGCCAGTAGTGAAGGACAGGGCGGCACTGAAGCTTTCTTT. Encoded protein: CASSEGQGGTEAFF.

The V call is TRBV5-1, the J call TRBJ2-7, with TRBD1 matching 7 bases. This CDR3 is 13 amino acids long. CDR1 and CDR2 from the germline V gene are SGHRS and YFSETQ. The J segment lost 4 bases and the V segment lost 4 bases, leaving 5 bases of the junction unmatched. CDR3 nucleotide sequence: TGCGCCAGCAGCCGGGACAGTAGGTACGAGCAGTACTTC. This encodes CASSRDSRYEQYF.

CDR3 sequence: CASSSRGGLYEQYF. The CDR3 bases are TGTGCCAGCAGCAGTAGGGGGGGGCTCTACGAGCAGTACTTC. The V call is TRBV7-6, the J call TRBJ2-7, with D perhaps matching TRBD2 (7 bases). With 5 bases removed from V and 3 bases from J, the gap between germline ends came to 14 bases. Per germline, CDR1 SGHVS and CDR2 FNYEAQ. The CDR3 runs to 14 residues.

This clonotype has a handful of counts. This chain connects TRBV5-1 to TRBJ2-7; D is possibly TRBD1 (6 bases). The CDR3 covers 15 residues. CDR1 is SGHRS and CDR2 is YFSETQ in the germline V gene. With 4 bases removed from V and 4 bases from J, the gap between germline ends came to 18 bases. The chain's CDR3 is CASSRDTGTQYEQYF. CDR3 bases: TGCGCCAGCAGCCGAGATACCGGGACACAATACGAGCAGTACTTC. Complete variable domain (other parts from reference TRBV5-1 and TRBJ2-7): KAGVTQTPRYLIKTRGQQVTLSCSPISGHRSVSWYQQTPGQGLQFLFEYFSETQRNKGNFPGRFSGRQFSNSRSEMNVSTLELGDSALYLCASSRDTGTQYEQYFGPGTRLTVT.

This clonotype was seen only a few times. This chain links TRBV20-1 with TRBJ2-3; D may be TRBD2 (6 bases). V was shortened by 5 bases and J by 3 bases, with 15 bases between the two germline ends. Germline-derived CDR1 and CDR2 are DFQATT and SNEGSKA (reference sequence). This CDR3 region has 14 residues. The CDR3 nucleotides read TGCAGTGCTGAACTCGCGGGGAAGACAGATACGCAGTATTTT. Translation: CSAELAGKTDTQYF.

This clonotype was observed a few times. The genes are TRBV20-1 and TRBJ1-5, with 10 bases matching TRBD1. The trim removed 6 bases at V and 5 bases at J, leaving 4 bases unmatched. The CDR3 extends over 13 amino acids. Germline CDR1 DFQATT, CDR2 SNEGSKA (reference sequence). This CDR3 is CSATGQGDQPQHF. The CDR3 DNA sequence: TGCAGTGCCACCGGACAGGGGGATCAGCCCCAGCATTTT.

This clonotype was counted at least ten times. The chain couples TRBV9 to TRBJ1-1; D unresolved. Looked up from germline, CDR1 is SGDLS and CDR2 is YYNGEE. The CDR3 length is 13 residues. V was shortened by 1 base and J by 1 base, with 5 bases between the two germline ends. DNA for the CDR3: TGTGCCAGCAGCGTATTACAGAACACTGAAGCTTTCTTT. Translation gives CASSVLQNTEAFF.

V gene TRBV3-1 combines with J gene TRBJ2-2, with 8 bases fitting TRBD2. This CDR3 comprises 17 residues. The germline gives CDR1 LGHDT, CDR2 YNNKEL (reference sequence). Trimming removed 1 base from V and 6 bases from J; junction bases left unmatched: 10. The DNA for the CDR3 is TGTGCCAGCAGCCAAGTCTTTAGCGGGGATTCGGCCGGGGAGCTGTTTTTT. Amino acid sequence: CASSQVFSGDSAGELFF.

V is TRBV12-3 or TRBV12-4 and J is TRBJ1-3, with 8 bases fitting TRBD1. The CDR3 contains 16 residues. Unmatched junction bases numbered 10, after V lost 6 bases and J lost 3 bases. As DNA, the CDR3 is TGTGCCAGCAGCTCCCAGGACAGGGCGATTGGAAACACCATATATTTT. Translation gives CASSSQDRAIGNTIYF.

This clonotype was recorded a few times. The rearrangement uses TRBV7-2 and TRBJ2-3; TRBD2 is a possible D gene (6 bases). CDR1 and CDR2 from the germline V gene are SGHTA and FQGNSA. The CDR3 consists of 16 residues. Trimming shortened V by 1 base and J by 0 bases, and 11 bases separated the two germline ends. CDR3 amino acids: CASSLDGRGSTDTQYF. The CDR3 DNA reads TGTGCCAGCAGCTTAGATGGGCGGGGAAGCACAGATACGCAGTATTTT.

The chain has TRBV7-8 and TRBJ2-7, with 9 bases lining up with TRBD1. Trimming took 4 bases from V and 2 from J; bases not matched to a gene: 3. This CDR3 region has 14 residues. Germline V gene sequence: CDR1 SGHVS, CDR2 FQNEAQ. The CDR3 here is CASSYRTGAYEQYF. The CDR3 nucleotides read TGTGCCAGCAGCTACCGGACAGGGGCCTACGAGCAGTACTTC.

CDR3 sequence: CAISDPVWGSEAFF. The CDR3 DNA is TGTGCCATCAGTGACCCCGTTTGGGGGTCTGAAGCTTTCTTT. The chain recombines TRBV10-3 with TRBJ1-1, with D possibly TRBD1 on 5 matching bases. Per germline, CDR1 ENHRY and CDR2 SYGVKD. Between the trimmed V and J ends, which lost 3 bases and 6 bases, there was a span of 14 bases. The CDR3 spans 14 residues.